This T cell receptor beta chain was identified in a study of CD8 T cells in ankylosing spondylitis. TCRdb recomputed calls from the 5' RACE reads with MiXCR, one row per CDR3 protein. The sample lists some 140,000 distinct CDR3 sequences, approximately 7.4% occurring once. The CDR3 sequence is 14 residues long. Germline V gene data show CDR1 as ENHRY and CDR2 as SYGVKD. V lost 0 bases and J lost 5, with 7 bases in between. This clonotype came up many times. Material for sequencing was blood, either unsorted or a sorted T cell fraction (not recorded which). This chain uses TRBV10-3 with TRBJ1-4; D remains ambiguous. The TCR comes from a female donor with ankylosing spondylitis or in good health (not recorded which). The CDR3 loop reads CAISESSGNEKLFF. CDR3 nucleotides: TGTGCCATCAGTGAGTCCAGCGGGAATGAAAAACTGTTTTTT.